What follows describes a single T cell receptor beta chain. Original handling: Reference gene primer amplification gave nucleated cell count estimates. The repertoire was sequenced with immunoSEQ multiplex PCR; TCRdb's copy has only in-frame clones and lacks some. Clonal size and the V and J genes are those of that table, whereas D and trimming came from the DNA. The sample shows 250,000 or so clones, around nine tenths of them seen only once. These data originate in a study of blood T cell repertoires in COVID-19. Whole-study context: Collection of acute and convalescent COVID-19 samples took place in the United States, Italy and Spain. PBMCs, B-cell-depleted T cells, or T cells provided the cDNA or gDNA that made up the material.

Germline-derived CDR1 and CDR2 are GTSNPN and SVGIG (reference sequence). The CDR3 is 13 residues long. Trimming removed 7 bases from V and 5 bases from J; junction bases left unmatched: 7. The source is a man between 35 and 55 years old with active or convalescent COVID-19. The rearrangement links TRBV30 to TRBJ1-1, with 10 bases matching TRBD1. Sequenced input: peripheral blood. The CDR3 reads CAFGTGVRTEAFF. In DNA form, the CDR3 reads TGTGCCTTCGGGACAGGGGTTCGGACTGAAGCTTTCTTT. Together with reference TRBV30 and TRBJ1-1, the CDR3 gives the full variable domain: SQTIHQWPATLVQPVGSPLSLECTVEGTSNPNLYWYRQAAGRGLQLLFYSVGIGQISSEVPQNLSASRPQDRQFILSSKKLLLSDSGFYLCAFGTGVRTEAFFGQGTRLTVV.